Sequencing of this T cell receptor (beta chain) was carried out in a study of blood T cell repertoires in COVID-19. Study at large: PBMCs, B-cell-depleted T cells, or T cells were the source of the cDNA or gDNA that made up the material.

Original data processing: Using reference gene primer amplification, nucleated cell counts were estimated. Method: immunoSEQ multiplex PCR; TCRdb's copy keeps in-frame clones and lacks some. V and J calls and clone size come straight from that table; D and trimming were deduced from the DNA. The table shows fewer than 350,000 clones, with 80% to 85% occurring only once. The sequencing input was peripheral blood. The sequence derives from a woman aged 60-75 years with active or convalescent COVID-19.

CDR3 protein: CASSALLGSEQYF. CDR3 in DNA: TGTGCCAGCAGCGCCTTGCTAGGTTCCGAGCAGTACTTC. The chain joins TRBV5-6 to TRBJ2-7, with D unresolved. The CDR3 is 13 amino acids. In germline, CDR1 is SGHDT, CDR2 YYEEEE. V was clipped by 4 bases and J by 6 bases, with 14 bases between them.